Here is one T cell receptor (beta chain) with its context. This record comes from a study of blood T cell repertoires in COVID-19. Study-level information: Acute and convalescent COVID-19 samples came from the United States, Italy and Spain. T cells, B-cell-depleted T cells, or PBMCs supplied cDNA or gDNA.

V was trimmed by 8 bases and J by 1 base, leaving 20 bases between them. Germline V gene data show CDR1 as MDHEN and CDR2 as SYDVKM. CDR3 size: 16 residues. In the original analysis: Reference gene primer amplification yielded estimated nucleated cell counts. The repertoire was sequenced with immunoSEQ multiplex PCR; TCRdb's copy has only in-frame clones and lacks some. Clonal size and the V and J genes are those of that table, whereas D and trimming came from the DNA. The sample holds 200,000 to 250,000 clones, roughly 80% seen once. This TCR was sampled from a human donor in a cohort sampled during active COVID-19. The chain carries TRBV28 and TRBJ1-1; a weak D match, TRBD1 (5 bases). The sequenced sample was peripheral blood. CDR3 bases: TGTGCCAGCCCCCCTAGGGGATCTTTACGGAACACTGAAGCTTTCTTT. Its translation: CASPPRGSLRNTEAFF.